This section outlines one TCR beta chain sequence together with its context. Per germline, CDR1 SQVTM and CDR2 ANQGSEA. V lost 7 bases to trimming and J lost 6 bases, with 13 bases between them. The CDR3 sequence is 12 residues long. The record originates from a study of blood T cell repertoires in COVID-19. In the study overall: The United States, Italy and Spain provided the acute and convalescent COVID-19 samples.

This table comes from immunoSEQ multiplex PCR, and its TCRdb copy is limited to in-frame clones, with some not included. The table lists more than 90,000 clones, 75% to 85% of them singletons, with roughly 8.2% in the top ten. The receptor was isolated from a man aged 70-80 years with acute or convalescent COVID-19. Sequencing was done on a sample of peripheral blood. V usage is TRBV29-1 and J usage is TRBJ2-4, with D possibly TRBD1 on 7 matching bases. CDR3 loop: CSGVEGANIQYF. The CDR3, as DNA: TGCAGCGGGGTGGAGGGGGCAAACATTCAGTACTTC.